This TCR beta chain was sequenced in a study of CD8+ T cells in alopecia areata. The treatment: oral pan-JAK inhibitor, 5-10 mg twice daily. Obtained from alopecia areata patients were lesional scalp punch biopsies along with peripheral blood. Separation by sorting yielded CD4+ and CD8+ T cells from PBMCs. cDNA prepared by RNA extraction and subsequent reverse transcription served as the template for sequencing. Measured with immunoSEQ multiplex PCR; TCRdb has only the in-frame clones, and not every one. The sample holds about 270,000 clones, over 45% seen once. The clonotype originates from a human donor with alopecia areata. The material sequenced was CD4+ T cells sorted from blood, taken at approximately week 51, from a patient treated with tofacitinib.

CDR3 in amino acids: CASSLGSYGYTF. CDR3 DNA sequence: TGTGCCAGCAGCTTGGGGTCCTATGGCTACACCTTC. This chain connects TRBV5-4 to TRBJ1-2; no firm D call. V lost 0 bases and J 4 bases, leaving 4 bases between the germline ends. In germline, CDR1 is SGHNT, CDR2 YYREEE (reference sequence). The CDR3 sequence is 12 residues long. Full variable domain (remainder filled in from reference TRBV5-4 and TRBJ1-2): ETGVTQSPTHLIKTRGQQVTLRCSSQSGHNTVSWYQQALGQGPQFIFQYYREEENGRGNFPPRFSGLQFPNYSSELNVNALELDDSALYLCASSLGSYGYTFGSGTRLTVV.